This TCR beta chain originates from a study of CD4 and CD8 cells across lung adenocarcinoma regions. Donors had localized lung adenocarcinoma, a non-small cell lung cancer. One entry per CDR3 protein, called by TCRdb with MiXCR from the PCR reads. Among around 25,000 distinct CDR3 sequences listed, 52% were seen once. This CDR3 is 17 amino acids long. V lost 3 bases and J lost 8; bases outside the gene matches: 14. The material sequenced was CD4+ T cells from the center of a lung tumor. V gene TRBV23-1 combines with J gene TRBJ1-4; 8 positions match TRBD1. TRBV23-1 is treated as an ORF (open reading frame) with a function not yet certain. The TCR comes from a male donor with lung adenocarcinoma. The CD4 and CD8 labels of this study may be unreliable. CDR3 in DNA: TGCGCCAGCAGTCACTCAAAGACAGGGGCGTCAGGGGAAAAACTGTTTTTT. Its protein is CASSHSKTGASGEKLFF.